This TCR beta chain was captured by sequencing in a study of T cell responses to AZD1222 COVID-19 vaccine. General observations from the study: Across spike, vaccine-associated CD4 TCRs were found, dominant at 160-218 and 743-854. Spike-specific TCR depth and breadth grew after two AZD1222 doses. Females outnumbered males among donors, who were mostly white British; clonal diversity was possibly underestimated.

CDR1 and CDR2 from the germline V gene are KGHSH and LQKENI. J was trimmed by 6 bases and V by 4 bases; bases with no gene match: 3. The CDR3 has 13 amino acids. The repertoire was sequenced with immunoSEQ multiplex PCR; TCRdb's copy has only in-frame clones and lacks some. The sample includes tens of thousands of clones, approximately 90% of them seen just once. To note about this clone: Its antigen is not known.

Investigators merged groups given second doses at roughly 4 or roughly 12 weeks. The material was peripheral blood, obtained 28 days after the second AZD1222 dose. This TCR was recovered from an adult who received the AZD1222 COVID-19 vaccine. V is TRBV18 and J is TRBJ2-1; the match to TRBD1 covers 7 bases. In DNA, the CDR3 is TGTGCCAGCTCACAGGGGGCTATCAATGAGCAGTTCTTC. This encodes CASSQGAINEQFF.